What follows is one T cell receptor beta chain and its context. This table comes from immunoSEQ multiplex PCR, and its TCRdb copy is limited to in-frame clones, with some not included. The sample includes around 1.9 million clones, 85% to 95% of them seen just once. Only CD45RO-negative cells positively selected for CCR7 counted as naive CD8 cells, so terminally differentiated effector memory CD45RA+ cells were excluded. Germline CDR1 reads MNHEY; CDR2 reads SVGAGI. Trimming left V 0 bases short and J 0 bases short, with 8 bases between. The CDR3 spans 16 residues. This specimen comes from a study of shared clonotypes between healthy human individuals.

This rearrangement joins TRBV6-5 to TRBJ2-2; D remains unclear. This TCR was recovered from a man aged 18 to 29 in good health. Some clones in this sample may be carry-over from other donors' samples. Sample: naive CD8+ T cells from PBMCs. CDR3 amino acids: CASSYSEPTNTGELFF. The CDR3 nucleotides are TGTGCCAGCAGTTACTCGGAGCCAACGAACACCGGGGAGCTGTTTTTT.